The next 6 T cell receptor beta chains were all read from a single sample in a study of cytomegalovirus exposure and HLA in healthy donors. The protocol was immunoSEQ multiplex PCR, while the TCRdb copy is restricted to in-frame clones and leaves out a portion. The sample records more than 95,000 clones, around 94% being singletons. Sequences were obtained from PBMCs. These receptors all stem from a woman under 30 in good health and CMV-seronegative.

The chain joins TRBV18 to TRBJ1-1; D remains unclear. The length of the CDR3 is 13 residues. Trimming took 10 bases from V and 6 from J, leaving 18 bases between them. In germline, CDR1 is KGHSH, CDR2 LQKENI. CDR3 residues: CATGNRVSPEAFF. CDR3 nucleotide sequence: TGTGCCACCGGGAACCGGGTGTCGCCTGAAGCTTTCTTT.

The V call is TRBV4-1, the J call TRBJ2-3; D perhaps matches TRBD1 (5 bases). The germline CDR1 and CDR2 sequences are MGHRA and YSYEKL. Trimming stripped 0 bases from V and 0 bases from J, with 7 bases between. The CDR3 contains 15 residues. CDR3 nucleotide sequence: TGCGCCAGCAGCCAAGATGCAGGGAGCACAGATACGCAGTATTTT. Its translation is CASSQDAGSTDTQYF.

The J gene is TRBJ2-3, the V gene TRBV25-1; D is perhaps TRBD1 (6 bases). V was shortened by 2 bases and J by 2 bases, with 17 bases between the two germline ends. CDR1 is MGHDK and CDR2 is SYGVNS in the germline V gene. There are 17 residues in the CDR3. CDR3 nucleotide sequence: TGTGCCAGCAGTGAAGCAACGGGACAACTGAACACAGATACGCAGTATTTT. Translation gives CASSEATGQLNTDTQYF.

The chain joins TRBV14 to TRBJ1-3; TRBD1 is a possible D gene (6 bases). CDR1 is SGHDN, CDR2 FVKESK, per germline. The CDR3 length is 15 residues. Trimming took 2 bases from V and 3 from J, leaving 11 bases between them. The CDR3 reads CASSQWGGFGNTIYF. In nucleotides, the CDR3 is TGTGCCAGCAGCCAATGGGGGGGCTTTGGAAACACCATATATTTT. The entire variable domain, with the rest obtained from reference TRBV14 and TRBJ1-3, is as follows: EAGVTQFPSHSVIEKGQTVTLRCDPISGHDNLYWYRRVMGKEIKFLLHFVKESKQDESGMPNNRFLAERTGGTYSTLKVQPAELEDSGVYFCASSQWGGFGNTIYFGEGSWLTVV.

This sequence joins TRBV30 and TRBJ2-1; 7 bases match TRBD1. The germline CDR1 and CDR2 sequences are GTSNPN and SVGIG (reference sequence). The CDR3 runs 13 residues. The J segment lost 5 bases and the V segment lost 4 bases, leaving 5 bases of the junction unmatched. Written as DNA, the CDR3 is TGTGCCTGGAATCATGACAGGGACAATGAGCAGTTCTTC. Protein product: CAWNHDRDNEQFF. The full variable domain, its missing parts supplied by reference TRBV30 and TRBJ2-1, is SQTIHQWPATLVQPVGSPLSLECTVEGTSNPNLYWYRQAAGRGLQLLFYSVGIGQISSEVPQNLSASRPQDRQFILSSKKLLLSDSGFYLCAWNHDRDNEQFFGPGTRLTVL.

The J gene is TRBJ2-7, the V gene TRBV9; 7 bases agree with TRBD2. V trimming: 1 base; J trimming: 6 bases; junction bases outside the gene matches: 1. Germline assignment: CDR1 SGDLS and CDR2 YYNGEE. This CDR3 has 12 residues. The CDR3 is CASSVRGSEQYF. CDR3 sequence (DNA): TGTGCCAGCAGCGTACGCGGGAGCGAGCAGTACTTC.